This TCR beta chain was identified during a study of shared clonotypes between healthy human individuals. The donors, healthy adults who were HIV-negative, had experienced no recent acute infections or vaccinations. Both subsets, CD45RA+ naive and CD45RA-negative memory, were split from the CD4+ cells. Repertoires were generated with immunoSEQ multiplex PCR, while TCRdb's copy carries only in-frame clones and drops some. This sample has 1 million to 1.2 million clones, with 60% to 80% found just once. The CDR3 is made up of 14 amino acids. Deletions cut 3 bases from V and 1 base from J, with 7 bases between. CDR1 is MDHEN, CDR2 SYDVKM, per germline.

The sequenced sample was memory CD4+ T cells from PBMCs. This sample's subset: CD45RA-negative fraction. The source of this sequence is a young man in good health. Some clones in this sample may be carry-over from other donors' samples. This sequence joins TRBV28 and TRBJ1-5; no clear D gene. The CDR3 is CASSFDASNQPQHF. CDR3 nucleotide sequence: TGTGCCAGCAGTTTTGATGCCAGCAATCAGCCCCAGCATTTT.